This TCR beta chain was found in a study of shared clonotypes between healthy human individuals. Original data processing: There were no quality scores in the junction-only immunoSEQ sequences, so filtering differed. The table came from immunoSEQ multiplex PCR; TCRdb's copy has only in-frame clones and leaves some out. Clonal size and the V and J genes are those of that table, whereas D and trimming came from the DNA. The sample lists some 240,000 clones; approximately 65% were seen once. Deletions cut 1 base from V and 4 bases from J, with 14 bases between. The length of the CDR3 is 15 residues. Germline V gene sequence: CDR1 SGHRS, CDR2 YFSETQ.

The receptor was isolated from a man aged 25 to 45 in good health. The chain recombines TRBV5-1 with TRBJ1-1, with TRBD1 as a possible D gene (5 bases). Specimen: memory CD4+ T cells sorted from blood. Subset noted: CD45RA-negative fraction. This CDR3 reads CASSLSGSGGTEAFF. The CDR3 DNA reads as TGCGCCAGCAGCTTGTCAGGGTCGGGCGGCACTGAAGCTTTCTTT.